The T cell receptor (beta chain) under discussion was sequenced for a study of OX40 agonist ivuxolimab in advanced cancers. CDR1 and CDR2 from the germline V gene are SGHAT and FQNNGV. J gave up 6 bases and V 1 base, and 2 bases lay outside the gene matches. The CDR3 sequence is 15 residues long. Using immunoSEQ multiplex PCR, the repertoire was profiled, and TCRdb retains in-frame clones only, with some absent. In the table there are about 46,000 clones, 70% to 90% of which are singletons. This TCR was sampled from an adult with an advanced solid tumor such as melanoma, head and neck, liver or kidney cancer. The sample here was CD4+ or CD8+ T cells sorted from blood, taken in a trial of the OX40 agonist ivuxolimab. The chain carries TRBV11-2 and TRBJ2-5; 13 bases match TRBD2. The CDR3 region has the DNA TGTGCCAGCAGCTTAGGGACTAGCGGGAGACAGACCCAGTACTTC. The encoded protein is CASSLGTSGRQTQYF.